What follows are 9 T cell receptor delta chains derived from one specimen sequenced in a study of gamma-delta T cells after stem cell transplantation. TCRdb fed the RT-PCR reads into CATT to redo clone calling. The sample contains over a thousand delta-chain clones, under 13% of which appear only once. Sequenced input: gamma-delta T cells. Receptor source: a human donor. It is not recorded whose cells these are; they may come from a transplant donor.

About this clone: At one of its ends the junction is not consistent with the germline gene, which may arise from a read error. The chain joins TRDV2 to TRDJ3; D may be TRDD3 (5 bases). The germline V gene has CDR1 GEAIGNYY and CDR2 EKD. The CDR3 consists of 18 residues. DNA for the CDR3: TGTGCCTGTGACATTTCCCTCTCCGGCTCCTGGGACACCCTACAGATGTTTTTC. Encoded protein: CACDISLSGSWDTLQMFF.

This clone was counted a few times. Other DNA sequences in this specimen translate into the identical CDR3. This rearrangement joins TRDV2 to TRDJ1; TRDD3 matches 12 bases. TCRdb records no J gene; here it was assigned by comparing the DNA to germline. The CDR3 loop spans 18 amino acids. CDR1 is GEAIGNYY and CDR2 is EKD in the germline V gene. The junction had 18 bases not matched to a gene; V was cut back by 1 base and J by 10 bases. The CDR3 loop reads CACDTAGGYASSRRTLIF. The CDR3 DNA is TGTGCCTGTGACACGGCTGGGGGATACGCCTCTTCTAGGCGTACACTCATCTTT.

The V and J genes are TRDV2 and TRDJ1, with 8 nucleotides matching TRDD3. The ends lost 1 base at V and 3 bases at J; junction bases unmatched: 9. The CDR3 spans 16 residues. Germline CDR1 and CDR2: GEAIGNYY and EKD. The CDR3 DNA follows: TGTGCCTGTGACACTCTGGGGGAGACTCACCCCGATAAACTCATCTTT. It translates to CACDTLGETHPDKLIF.

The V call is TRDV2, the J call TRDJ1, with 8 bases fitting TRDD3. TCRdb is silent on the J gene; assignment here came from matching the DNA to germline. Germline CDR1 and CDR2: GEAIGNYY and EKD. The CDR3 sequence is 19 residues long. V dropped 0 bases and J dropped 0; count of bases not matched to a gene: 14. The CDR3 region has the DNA TGTGCCTGTGACACCGTTGAGAGGACTGGGGGTACGTACACCGATAAACTCATCTTT. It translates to CACDTVERTGGTYTDKLIF.

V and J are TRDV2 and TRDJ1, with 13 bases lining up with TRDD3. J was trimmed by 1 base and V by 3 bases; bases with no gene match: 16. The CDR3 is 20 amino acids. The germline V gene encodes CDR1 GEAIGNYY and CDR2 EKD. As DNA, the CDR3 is TGTGCCTGTGACGCCGTACTGGGGGATACGCCGTACGCGGGCACCGATAAACTCATCTTT. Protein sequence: CACDAVLGDTPYAGTDKLIF.

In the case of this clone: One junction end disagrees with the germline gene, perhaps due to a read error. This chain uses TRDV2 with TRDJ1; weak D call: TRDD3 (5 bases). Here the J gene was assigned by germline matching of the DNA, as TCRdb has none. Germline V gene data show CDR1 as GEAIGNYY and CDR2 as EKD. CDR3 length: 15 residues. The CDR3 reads CACDTVVDISDKLIF. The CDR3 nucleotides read TGTGCTTGTGACACCGTGGTGGATATAAGCGATAAACTCATCTTT.

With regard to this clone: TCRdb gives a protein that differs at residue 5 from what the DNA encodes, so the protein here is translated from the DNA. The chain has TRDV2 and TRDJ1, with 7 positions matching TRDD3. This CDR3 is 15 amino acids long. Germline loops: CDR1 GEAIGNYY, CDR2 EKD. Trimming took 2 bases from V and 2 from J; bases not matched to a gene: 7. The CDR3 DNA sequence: TGTGCCTGTGACAAACTCACTGGGGTTACCGATAAACTCATCTTT. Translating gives CACDKLTGVTDKLIF.

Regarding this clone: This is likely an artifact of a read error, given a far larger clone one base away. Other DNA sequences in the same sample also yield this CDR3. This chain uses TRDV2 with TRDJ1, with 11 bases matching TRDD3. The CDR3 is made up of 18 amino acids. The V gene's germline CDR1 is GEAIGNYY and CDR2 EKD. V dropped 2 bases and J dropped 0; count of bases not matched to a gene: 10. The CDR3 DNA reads TGTGCCTGTGACATAGTGGGGGATACGCGATCATACACCGATAAACTCATCTTT. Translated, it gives CACDIVGDTRSYTDKLIF.

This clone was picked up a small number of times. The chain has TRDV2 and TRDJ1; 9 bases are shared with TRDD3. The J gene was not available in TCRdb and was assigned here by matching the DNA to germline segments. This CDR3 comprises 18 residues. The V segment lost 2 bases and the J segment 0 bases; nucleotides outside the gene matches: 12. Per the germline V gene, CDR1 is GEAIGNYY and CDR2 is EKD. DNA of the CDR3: TGTGCCTGTGACAGTAGCTCTACTGGGGGACGAAACACCGATAAACTCATCTTT. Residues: CACDSSSTGGRNTDKLIF.